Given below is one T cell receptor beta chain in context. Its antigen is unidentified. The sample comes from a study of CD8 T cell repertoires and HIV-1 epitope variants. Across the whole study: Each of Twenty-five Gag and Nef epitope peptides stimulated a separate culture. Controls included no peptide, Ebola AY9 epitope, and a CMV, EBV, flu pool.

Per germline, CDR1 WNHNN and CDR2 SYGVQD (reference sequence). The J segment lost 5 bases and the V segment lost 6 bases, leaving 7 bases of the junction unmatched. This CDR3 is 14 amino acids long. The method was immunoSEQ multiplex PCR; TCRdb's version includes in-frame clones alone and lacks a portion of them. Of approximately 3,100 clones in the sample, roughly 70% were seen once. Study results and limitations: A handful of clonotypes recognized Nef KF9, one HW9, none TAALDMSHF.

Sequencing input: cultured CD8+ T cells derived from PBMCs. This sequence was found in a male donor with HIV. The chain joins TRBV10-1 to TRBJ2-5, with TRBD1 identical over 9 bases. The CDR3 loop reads CASSTGGAEETQYF. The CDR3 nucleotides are TGCGCCAGCAGCACAGGGGGCGCGGAGGAGACCCAGTACTTC.